Listed below are T cell receptor beta chains from one sample, sequenced in a study. MiXCR was run by TCRdb on the RT-PCR reads, yielding one entry per CDR3 protein. This sample carries about 700,000 distinct CDR3 sequences, more than 13% of them seen once, and the ten largest clones take roughly 3.9%. Sequenced sample: memory CD4+ T cells from blood. These TCRs come from a female donor in good health, serving as a healthy control. Both conserved end residues are trimmed from each CDR3. Fields, in order: J gene, V gene, CDR3 length, CDR3 protein.

j_gene: TRBJ2-7; v_gene: TRBV6-6; len: 13; CDR3aa: ASSLGSGSSYEQY
j_gene: TRBJ2-7; v_gene: TRBV5-1; len: 13; CDR3aa: ASSLGGTDHYEQY
j_gene: TRBJ2-2; v_gene: TRBV6-1; len: 13; CDR3aa: ASSDFLTNTGELF
j_gene: TRBJ2-3; v_gene: TRBV7-9; len: 14; CDR3aa: ASSLGSGGRPDTQY
j_gene: TRBJ2-7; v_gene: TRBV27; len: 13; CDR3aa: ASKYNLAGADEQY
j_gene: TRBJ2-2; v_gene: TRBV6-1; len: 18; CDR3aa: ASSEYHIGQGAGSTGELF
j_gene: TRBJ2-3; v_gene: TRBV20-1; len: 12; CDR3aa: SAQLAGVSDTQY
j_gene: TRBJ1-5; v_gene: TRBV6-5; len: 12; CDR3aa: ASSYLGQYQPQH
j_gene: TRBJ1-5; v_gene: TRBV27; len: 14; CDR3aa: ASSLSAGSSNQPQH
j_gene: TRBJ1-1; v_gene: TRBV20-1; len: 14; CDR3aa: SARAPYRGDDTEAF
j_gene: TRBJ1-1; v_gene: TRBV14; len: 10; CDR3aa: ASSYAGAEAF
j_gene: TRBJ2-6; v_gene: TRBV12-3/TRBV12-4; len: 17; CDR3aa: ASSAPGQIFQSGANVLT
j_gene: TRBJ1-5; v_gene: TRBV20-1; len: 11; CDR3aa: SASSGPNQPQH
j_gene: TRBJ1-1; v_gene: TRBV27; len: 13; CDR3aa: ASSFSFTGDTEAF
j_gene: TRBJ2-2; v_gene: TRBV5-1; len: 11; CDR3aa: ASSSGQAGELF
j_gene: TRBJ2-3; v_gene: TRBV5-1; len: 12; CDR3aa: ASSDDRGADTQY
j_gene: TRBJ2-3; v_gene: TRBV10-3; len: 10; CDR3aa: ATQDNTDTQY
j_gene: TRBJ1-1; v_gene: TRBV27; len: 12; CDR3aa: ASSLGNWISEAF
j_gene: TRBJ1-1; v_gene: TRBV12-3/TRBV12-4; len: 12; CDR3aa: ASSSGTGGFLAF
j_gene: TRBJ1-4; v_gene: TRBV7-2; len: 12; CDR3aa: ASSRGSLGEKLF
j_gene: TRBJ1-2; v_gene: TRBV7-9; len: 14; CDR3aa: ASSQSRDRVDYGYT
j_gene: TRBJ2-7; v_gene: TRBV6-2/TRBV6-3; len: 13; CDR3aa: ASSDLAGESYEQY
j_gene: TRBJ2-1; v_gene: TRBV5-1; len: 13; CDR3aa: ASSLDTGALGEQF
j_gene: TRBJ2-1; v_gene: TRBV20-1; len: 12; CDR3aa: SAPDPNGGSEQF
j_gene: TRBJ2-7; v_gene: TRBV11-3; len: 13; CDR3aa: ASSLGSGQTYEQY
j_gene: TRBJ2-1; v_gene: TRBV27; len: 15; CDR3aa: ASILRGTGGFYNEQF
j_gene: TRBJ2-7; v_gene: TRBV5-1; len: 12; CDR3aa: ASSAEQGRNEQY
j_gene: TRBJ2-1; v_gene: TRBV3-1; len: 15; CDR3aa: ASSPPSTSGGANEQF
j_gene: TRBJ2-1; v_gene: TRBV12-3/TRBV12-4; len: 14; CDR3aa: ASRHGLAGNPNEQF
j_gene: TRBJ1-4; v_gene: TRBV10-3; len: 15; CDR3aa: AISEMPPGQSNEKLF
j_gene: TRBJ2-1; v_gene: TRBV6-6; len: 13; CDR3aa: AAGLAGVSDNEQF
j_gene: TRBJ2-3; v_gene: TRBV6-5; len: 12; CDR3aa: ASRSPGLADTQY
j_gene: TRBJ2-7; v_gene: TRBV7-6; len: 12; CDR3aa: ASSLRQVSYEQY
j_gene: TRBJ2-2; v_gene: TRBV7-6; len: 16; CDR3aa: ASSLATSGTGNTGELF
j_gene: TRBJ2-1; v_gene: TRBV24-1; len: 11; CDR3aa: ATQVPGVNEQF
j_gene: TRBJ1-2; v_gene: TRBV7-9; len: 10; CDR3aa: ASSLEFYGYT
j_gene: TRBJ2-3; v_gene: TRBV11-2; len: 17; CDR3aa: ASSLGLRPIAGGTDTQY
j_gene: TRBJ1-1; v_gene: TRBV6-5; len: 10; CDR3aa: ASSKGGTEAF
j_gene: TRBJ2-7; v_gene: TRBV20-1; len: 11; CDR3aa: AWLAGLSYEQY
j_gene: TRBJ2-2; v_gene: TRBV7-2; len: 15; CDR3aa: ASSYYSGGNPTGELF
j_gene: TRBJ2-7; v_gene: TRBV15; len: 13; CDR3aa: ATSGEPRQASEQY
j_gene: TRBJ2-7; v_gene: TRBV20-1; len: 14; CDR3aa: SARDPRTSDQYEQY
j_gene: TRBJ1-1; v_gene: TRBV7-3; len: 14; CDR3aa: ASSLEGRLMNTEAF
j_gene: TRBJ1-4; v_gene: TRBV7-6; len: 14; CDR3aa: ASSPGGTGGNEKLF
j_gene: TRBJ2-1; v_gene: TRBV3-1; len: 13; CDR3aa: ASSPRTGAGNEQF
j_gene: TRBJ2-5; v_gene: TRBV20-1; len: 12; CDR3aa: SARIPSGDETQY
j_gene: TRBJ1-6; v_gene: TRBV7-2; len: 13; CDR3aa: ASSFGQGRNSPLH
j_gene: TRBJ1-4; v_gene: TRBV6-5; len: 13; CDR3aa: ASMPQRGFSGKLF